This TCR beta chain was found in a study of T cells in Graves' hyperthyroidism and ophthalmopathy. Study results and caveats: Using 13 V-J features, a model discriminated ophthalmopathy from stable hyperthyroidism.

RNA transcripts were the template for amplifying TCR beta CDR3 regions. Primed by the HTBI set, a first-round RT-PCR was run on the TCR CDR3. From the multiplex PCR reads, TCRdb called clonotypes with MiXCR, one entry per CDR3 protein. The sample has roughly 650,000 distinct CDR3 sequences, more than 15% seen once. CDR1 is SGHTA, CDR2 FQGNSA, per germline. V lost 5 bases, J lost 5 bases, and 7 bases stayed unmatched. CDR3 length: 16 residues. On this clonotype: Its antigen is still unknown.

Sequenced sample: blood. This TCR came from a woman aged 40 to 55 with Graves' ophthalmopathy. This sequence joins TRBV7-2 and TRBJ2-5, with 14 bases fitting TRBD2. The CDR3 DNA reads TGTGCCAGCAGCCTCGGGGGACTAGCGGGAGTGGAGACCCAGTACTTC. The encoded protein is CASSLGGLAGVETQYF.